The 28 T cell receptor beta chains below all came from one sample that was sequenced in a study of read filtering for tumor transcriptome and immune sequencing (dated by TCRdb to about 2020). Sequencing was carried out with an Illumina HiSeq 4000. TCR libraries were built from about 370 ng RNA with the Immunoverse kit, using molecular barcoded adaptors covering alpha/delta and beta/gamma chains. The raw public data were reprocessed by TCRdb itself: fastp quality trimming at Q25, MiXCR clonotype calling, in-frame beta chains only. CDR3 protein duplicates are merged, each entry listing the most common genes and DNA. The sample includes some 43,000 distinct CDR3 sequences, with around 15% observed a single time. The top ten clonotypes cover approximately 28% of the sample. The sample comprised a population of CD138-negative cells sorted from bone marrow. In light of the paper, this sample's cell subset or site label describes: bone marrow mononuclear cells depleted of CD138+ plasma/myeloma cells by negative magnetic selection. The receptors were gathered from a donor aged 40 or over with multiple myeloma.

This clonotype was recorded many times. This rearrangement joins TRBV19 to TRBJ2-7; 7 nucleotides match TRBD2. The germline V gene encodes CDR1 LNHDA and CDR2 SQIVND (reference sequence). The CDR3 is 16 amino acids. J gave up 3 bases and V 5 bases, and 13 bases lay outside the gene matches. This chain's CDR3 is CASSLEAGTEDYEQYF. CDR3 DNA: TGTGCCAGTAGTCTCGAAGCGGGGACGGAAGACTACGAGCAGTACTTC.

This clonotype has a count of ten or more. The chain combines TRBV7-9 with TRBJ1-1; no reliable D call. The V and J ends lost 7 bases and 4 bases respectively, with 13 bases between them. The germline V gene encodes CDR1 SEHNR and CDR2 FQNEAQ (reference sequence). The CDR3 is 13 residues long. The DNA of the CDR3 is TGTGCCAGCACCCAACTGGGTTTCACTGAAGCTTTCTTT. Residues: CASTQLGFTEAFF. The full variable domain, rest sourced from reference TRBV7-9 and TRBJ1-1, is DTGVSQNPRHKITKRGQNVTFRCDPISEHNRLYWYRQTLGQGPEFLTYFQNEAQLEKSRLLSDRFSAERPKGSFSTLEIQRTEQGDSAMYLCASTQLGFTEAFFGQGTRLTVV.

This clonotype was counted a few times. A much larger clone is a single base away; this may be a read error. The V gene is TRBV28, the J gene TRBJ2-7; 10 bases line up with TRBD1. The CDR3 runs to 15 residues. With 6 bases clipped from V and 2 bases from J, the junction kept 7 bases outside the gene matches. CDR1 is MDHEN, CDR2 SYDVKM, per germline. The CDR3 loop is CASSLPGTGAYEQYF. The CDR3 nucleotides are TGTGCCAGCAGCTTACCCGGGACAGGGGCCTACGAGCAGTACTTC.

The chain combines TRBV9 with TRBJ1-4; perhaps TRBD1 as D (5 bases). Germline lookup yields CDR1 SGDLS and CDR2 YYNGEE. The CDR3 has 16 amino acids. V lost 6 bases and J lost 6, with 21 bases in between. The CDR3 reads CASIEGRPNADEKLFF. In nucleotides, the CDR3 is TGTGCCAGCATCGAGGGGAGGCCGAATGCGGATGAAAAACTGTTTTTT. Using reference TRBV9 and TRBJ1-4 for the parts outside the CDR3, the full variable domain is DSGVTQTPKHLITATGQRVTLRCSPRSGDLSVYWYQQSLDQGLQFLIQYYNGEERAKGNILERFSAQQFPDLHSELNLSSLELGDSALYFCASIEGRPNADEKLFFGSGTQLSVL.

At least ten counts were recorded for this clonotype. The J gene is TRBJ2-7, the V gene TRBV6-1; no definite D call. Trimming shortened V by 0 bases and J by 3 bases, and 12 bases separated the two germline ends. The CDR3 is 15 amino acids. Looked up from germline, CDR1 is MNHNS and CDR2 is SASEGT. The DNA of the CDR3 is TGTGCCAGCAGTGAAGCGCCAGGAGCTTTCTACGAGCAGTACTTC. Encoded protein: CASSEAPGAFYEQYF.

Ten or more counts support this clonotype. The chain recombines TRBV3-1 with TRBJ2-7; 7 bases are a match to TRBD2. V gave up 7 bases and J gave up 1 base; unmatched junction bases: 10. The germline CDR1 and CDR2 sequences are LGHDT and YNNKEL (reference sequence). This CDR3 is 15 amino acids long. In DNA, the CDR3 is TGTGCCAGCAACCCCTCGGGGGAGGGGTCCTACGAGCAGTACTTC. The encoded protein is CASNPSGEGSYEQYF.

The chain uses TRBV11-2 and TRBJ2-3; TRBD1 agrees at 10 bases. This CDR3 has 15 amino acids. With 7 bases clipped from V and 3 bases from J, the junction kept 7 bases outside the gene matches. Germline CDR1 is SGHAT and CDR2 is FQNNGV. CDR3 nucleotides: TGTGCCAGCAACGACCAGGGACAGGGGACAGATACGCAGTATTTT. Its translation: CASNDQGQGTDTQYF.

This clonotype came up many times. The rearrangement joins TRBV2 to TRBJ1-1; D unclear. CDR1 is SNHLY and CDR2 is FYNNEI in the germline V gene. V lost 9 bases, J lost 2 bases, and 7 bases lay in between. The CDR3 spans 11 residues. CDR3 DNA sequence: TGTGCCAGTTTATACAACACTGAAGCTTTCTTT. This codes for CASLYNTEAFF.

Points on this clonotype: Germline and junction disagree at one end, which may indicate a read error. CDR3 nucleotides: TGTGCCAGCAGCTTAGTTGCGGAGGGGCAGTCCTTC. This codes for CASSLVAEGQSF. The chain uses TRBV7-9 and TRBJ2-1, with D perhaps matching TRBD2 (6 bases). Germline V gene lookup returns CDR1 SEHNR and CDR2 FQNEAQ (reference sequence). The length of the CDR3 is 12 residues. Supplemented by reference TRBV7-9 and TRBJ2-1, the full variable domain reads DTGVSQNPRHKITKRGQNVTFRCDPISEHNRLYWYRQTLGQGPEFLTYFQNEAQLEKSRLLSDRFSAERPKGSFSTLEIQRTEQGDSAMYLCASSLVAEGQSFGPGTRLTVL.

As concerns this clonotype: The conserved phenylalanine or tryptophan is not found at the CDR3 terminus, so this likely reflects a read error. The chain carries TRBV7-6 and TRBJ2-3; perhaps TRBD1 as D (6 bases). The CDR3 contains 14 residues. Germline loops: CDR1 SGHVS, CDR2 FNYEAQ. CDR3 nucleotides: TGTGCCAGCGGCTTAGCAGGGGTGGTAGATACGCAGTATCTT. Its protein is CASGLAGVVDTQYL.

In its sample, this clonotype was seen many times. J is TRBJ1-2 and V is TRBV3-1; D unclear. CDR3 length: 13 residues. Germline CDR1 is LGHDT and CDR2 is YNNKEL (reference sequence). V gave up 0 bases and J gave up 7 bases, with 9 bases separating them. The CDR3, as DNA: TGTGCCAGCAGCCAAGATCTGAAGGCTGGCTACACCTTC. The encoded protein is CASSQDLKAGYTF. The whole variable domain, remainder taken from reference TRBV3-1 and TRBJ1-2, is DTAVSQTPKYLVTQMGNDKSIKCEQNLGHDTMYWYKQDSKKFLKIMFSYNNKELIINETVPNRFSPKSPDKAHLNLHINSLELGDSAVYFCASSQDLKAGYTFGSGTRLTVV.

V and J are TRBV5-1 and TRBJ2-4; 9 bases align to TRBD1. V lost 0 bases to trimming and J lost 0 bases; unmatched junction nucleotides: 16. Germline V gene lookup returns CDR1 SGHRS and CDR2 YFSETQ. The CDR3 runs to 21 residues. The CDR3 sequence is CASSLGGTGFIRDLAKNIQYF. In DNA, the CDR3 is TGCGCCAGCAGCTTGGGCGGGACAGGGTTCATCCGGGACCTAGCCAAAAACATTCAGTACTTC.

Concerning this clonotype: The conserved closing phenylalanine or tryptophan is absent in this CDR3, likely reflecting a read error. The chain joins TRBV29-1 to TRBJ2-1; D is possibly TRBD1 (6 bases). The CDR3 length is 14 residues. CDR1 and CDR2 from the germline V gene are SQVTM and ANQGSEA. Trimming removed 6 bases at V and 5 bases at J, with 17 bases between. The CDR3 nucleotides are TGCAGCGTCTCCAGACAGGCAATCCACAATGAGCAGTTCCTC. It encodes CSVSRQAIHNEQFL.

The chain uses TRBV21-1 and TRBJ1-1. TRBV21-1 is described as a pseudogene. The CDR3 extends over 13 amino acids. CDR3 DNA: TGTGCCAGCAGCAAAGGGGCACAGTCGTTAGCTTTCTTT. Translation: CASSKGAQSLAFF.

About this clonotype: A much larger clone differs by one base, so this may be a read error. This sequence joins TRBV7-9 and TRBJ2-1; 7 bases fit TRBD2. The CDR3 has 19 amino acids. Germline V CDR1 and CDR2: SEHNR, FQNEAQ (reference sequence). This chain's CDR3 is CASSSSPSFGRSSYNERFF. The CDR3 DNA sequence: TGTGCCAGCAGCTCGTCTCCCTCTTTCGGGAGGAGCTCCTACAATGAGCGGTTCTTC.

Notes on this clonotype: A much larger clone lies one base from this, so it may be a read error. CDR3 in DNA: TGCAGTGCTTGGACAGGCGGTGTAACAGATACGCAGTATTTT. Amino acids: CSAWTGGVTDTQYF. V is TRBV20-1 and J is TRBJ2-3, with TRBD1 matching 7 bases. CDR3 length: 14 amino acids. With V trimmed by 5 bases and J by 3 bases, 8 bases remained unmatched. Germline V gene lookup returns CDR1 DFQATT and CDR2 SNEGSKA (reference sequence).

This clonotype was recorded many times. The CDR3 is CSADREVGEQYF. The CDR3 DNA follows: TGCAGTGCTGACCGGGAGGTGGGCGAGCAGTACTTC. The V call is TRBV20-1, the J call TRBJ2-7; 7 bases map to TRBD2. V shed 5 bases, J shed 6 bases, and the junction held 7 bases outside the gene matches. CDR1 and CDR2 (germline): DFQATT, SNEGSKA (reference sequence). This CDR3 is 12 amino acids long.

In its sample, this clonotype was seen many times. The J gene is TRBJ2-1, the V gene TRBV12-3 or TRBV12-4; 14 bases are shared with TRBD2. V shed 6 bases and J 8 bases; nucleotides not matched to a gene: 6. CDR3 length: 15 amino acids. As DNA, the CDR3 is TGTGCCAGCAGAGCTCCGGGACTAGCGGGAGATGAGCAGTTCTTC. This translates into CASRAPGLAGDEQFF.

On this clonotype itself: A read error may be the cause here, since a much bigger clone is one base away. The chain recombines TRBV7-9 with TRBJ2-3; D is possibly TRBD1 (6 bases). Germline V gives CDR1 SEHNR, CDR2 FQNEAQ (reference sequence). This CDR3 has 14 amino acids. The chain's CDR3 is CAISLWDITDTQYF. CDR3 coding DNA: TGTGCCATCAGCCTATGGGACATCACAGATACGCAGTATTTT.

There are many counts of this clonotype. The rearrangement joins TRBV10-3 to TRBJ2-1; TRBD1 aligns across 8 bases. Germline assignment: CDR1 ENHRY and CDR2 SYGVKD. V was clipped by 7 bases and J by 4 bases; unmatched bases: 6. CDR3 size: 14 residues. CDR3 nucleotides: TGTGCCATCAAAGGACAGGGTGGTTACAATGAGCAGTTCTTC. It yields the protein CAIKGQGGYNEQFF.

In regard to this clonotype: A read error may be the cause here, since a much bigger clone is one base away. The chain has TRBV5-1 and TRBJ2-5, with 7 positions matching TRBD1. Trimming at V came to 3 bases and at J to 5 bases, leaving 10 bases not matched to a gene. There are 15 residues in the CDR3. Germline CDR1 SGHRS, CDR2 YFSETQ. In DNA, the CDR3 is TGCGCCAGCAGCTGGTCAGGGGGTTATCAGGAGACCCAGTACTTC. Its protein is CASSWSGGYQETQYF.

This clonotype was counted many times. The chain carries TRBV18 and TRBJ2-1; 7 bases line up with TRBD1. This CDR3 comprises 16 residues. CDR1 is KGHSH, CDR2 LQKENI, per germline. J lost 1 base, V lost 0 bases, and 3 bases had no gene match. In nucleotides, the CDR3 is TGTGCCAGCTCACCACCCCGGGACAGTTCCTACAATGAGCAGTTCTTC. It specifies CASSPPRDSSYNEQFF.

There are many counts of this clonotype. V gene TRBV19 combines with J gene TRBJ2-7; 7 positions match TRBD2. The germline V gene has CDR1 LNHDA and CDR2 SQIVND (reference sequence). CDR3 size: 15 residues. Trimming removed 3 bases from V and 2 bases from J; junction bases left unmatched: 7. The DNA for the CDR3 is TGTGCCAGTAGTATCGATTCAGCGGGGCCCTACGAGCAGTACTTC. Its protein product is CASSIDSAGPYEQYF.

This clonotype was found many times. The chain's CDR3 is CSARDRSPGGASTDTQYF. The CDR3 DNA reads TGCAGTGCTAGAGATAGGTCCCCCGGCGGGGCTAGCACAGATACGCAGTATTTT. The V call is TRBV20-1, the J call TRBJ2-3; D possibly corresponds to TRBD2 (6 bases). This CDR3 has 18 amino acids. Germline loops: CDR1 DFQATT, CDR2 SNEGSKA (reference sequence). V lost 0 bases and J lost 0, with 19 bases in between.

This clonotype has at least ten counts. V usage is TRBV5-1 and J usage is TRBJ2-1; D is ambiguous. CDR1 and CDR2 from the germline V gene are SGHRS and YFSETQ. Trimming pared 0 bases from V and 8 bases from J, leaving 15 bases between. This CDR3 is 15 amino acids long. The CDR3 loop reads CASSLVLKENHEQFF. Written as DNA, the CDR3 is TGCGCCAGCAGCTTGGTGCTAAAGGAGAACCATGAGCAGTTCTTC.

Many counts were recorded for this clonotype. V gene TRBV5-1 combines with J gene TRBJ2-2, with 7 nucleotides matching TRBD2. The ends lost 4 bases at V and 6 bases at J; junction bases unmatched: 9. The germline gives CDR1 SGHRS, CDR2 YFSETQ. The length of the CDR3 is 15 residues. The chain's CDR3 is CASSPGLGGSGELFF. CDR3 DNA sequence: TGCGCCAGCAGCCCCGGACTAGGAGGCTCCGGGGAGCTGTTTTTT.

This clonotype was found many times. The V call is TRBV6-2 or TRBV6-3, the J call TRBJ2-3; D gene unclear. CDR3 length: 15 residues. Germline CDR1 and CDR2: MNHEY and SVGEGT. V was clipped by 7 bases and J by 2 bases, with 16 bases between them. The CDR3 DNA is TGTGCCAGCACCTCTGAGAAGTGGACCACAGATACGCAGTATTTT. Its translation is CASTSEKWTTDTQYF.

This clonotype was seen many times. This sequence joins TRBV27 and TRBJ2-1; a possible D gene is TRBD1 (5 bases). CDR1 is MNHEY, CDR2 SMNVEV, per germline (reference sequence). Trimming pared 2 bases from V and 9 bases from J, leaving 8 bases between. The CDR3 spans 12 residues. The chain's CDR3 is CASSLAGSEQFF. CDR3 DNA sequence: TGTGCCAGCAGTTTAGCAGGGTCTGAGCAGTTCTTC.